The 5 T cell receptor beta chains presented below share a single source sample, sequenced in a study of OX40 agonist ivuxolimab in advanced cancers. Sequencing used immunoSEQ multiplex PCR; TCRdb keeps in-frame clones, though not all of them. The sample shows about 62,000 clones, 70% to 80% of them seen only once. Material: CD4+ or CD8+ T cells sorted from blood, obtained in a trial of the OX40 agonist ivuxolimab. The receptors were gathered from an adult with an advanced solid tumor such as melanoma, head and neck, liver or kidney cancer.

The rearrangement joins TRBV25-1 to TRBJ2-2; maybe TRBD2 (6 bases). The CDR3 runs 17 residues. The V gene lost 4 bases and the J gene lost 6 bases, with 21 bases spanning the gap. The V gene's germline CDR1 is MGHDK and CDR2 SYGVNS. CDR3 nucleotide sequence: TGTGCCAGCAGTGGGATCCGACGGGACTCGCGAGCCGGGGAGCTGTTTTTT. Its translation is CASSGIRRDSRAGELFF.

By sample share, this clone is medium-sized (0.01 to 0.1%). This chain connects TRBV9 to TRBJ2-7, with 7 bases lining up with TRBD2. The germline CDR1 and CDR2 sequences are SGDLS and YYNGEE. Germline trimming cut 0 bases from V and 0 bases from J; bases unmatched to any gene: 3. This CDR3 is built from 15 residues. The CDR3 DNA sequence: TGTGCCAGCAGCGTAGAGGGACTACCCTCCTACGAGCAGTACTTC. Residues: CASSVEGLPSYEQYF.

The chain joins TRBV4-1 to TRBJ2-7; TRBD1 matches 7 bases. This CDR3 is 16 amino acids long. The germline V gene has CDR1 MGHRA and CDR2 YSYEKL. The V segment lost 4 bases and the J segment 2 bases; nucleotides outside the gene matches: 11. In DNA, the CDR3 is TGCGCCAGCAGCCTCAGCCCCGGACAGGCTACCTACGAGCAGTACTTC. As protein: CASSLSPGQATYEQYF.

The CDR3 protein is CASSRDGYEQYF. In nucleotides, the CDR3 is TGTGCCAGCAGCCGGGACGGGTACGAGCAGTACTTC. The chain couples TRBV7-9 to TRBJ2-7; D could derive from TRBD1 or TRBD2 (5 bases each). The germline CDR1 and CDR2 sequences are SEHNR and FQNEAQ (reference sequence). The CDR3 covers 12 residues. Trimming removed 5 bases at V and 4 bases at J, with 9 bases between.

V is TRBV10-3 and J is TRBJ2-3; TRBD1 matches at 8 bases. The CDR3 is made up of 15 amino acids. The germline CDR1 and CDR2 sequences are ENHRY and SYGVKD. V shed 9 bases, J shed 4 bases, and the junction held 12 bases outside the gene matches. The CDR3, as DNA: TGTGCCATTGGGACAGGCCGCGCCGGAGCAGATACGCAGTATTTT. This sequence encodes CAIGTGRAGADTQYF.